This T cell receptor (beta chain) was profiled in a study of beta chain features in type 1 diabetes. Overall study findings and caveats: Across all four CD4+ subsets, people with type 1 diabetes showed modestly shorter TCRB CDR3s. Sequencing from cDNA could over-represent high-TCR-expressing cells.

CDR1 is MNHEY, CDR2 SVGAGI, per germline. V shed 2 bases and J shed 3 bases, with 11 bases lying between them. The CDR3 totals 15 residues. cDNA synthesis used the whole RNA isolate, giving expressed TCRB sequences. The method was immunoSEQ multiplex PCR; TCRdb's version includes in-frame clones alone and lacks a portion of them. The table lists 300,000 or so clones, roughly 14% of them singletons. In all sorted populations, purity surpassed 95%. Regarding this clone: Its target is not known.

The V and J genes are TRBV6-5 and TRBJ1-5; TRBD1 might be the D (5 bases). This clonotype was sampled from a woman under 30 with type 1 diabetes. Sequenced sample: naive CD4+ T cells from blood. DNA for the CDR3: TGTGCCAGCAGTTACGCCGCGGGGCTCAATCAGCCCCAGCATTTT. Translating gives CASSYAAGLNQPQHF.